Shown below are 15 T cell receptor beta chains from a single sample sequenced in a study of blood T cells in healthy people across ages. PCR was performed a second time for 7 to 11 cycles using a sample-barcoded 5' primer and a J-beta primer mix. Each CDR3 protein gets one entry after TCRdb re-called the 5' RACE reads with MiXCR. The sample has about 1.6 million distinct CDR3 sequences, about 35% seen once. Sequences were obtained from blood. These receptors originate from a woman aged 25 to 39 in good health.

With respect to this clonotype: This could be a read error, since a much larger clone is one nucleotide away. This chain links TRBV7-9 with TRBJ2-7; D remains unclear. Germline V lookup: CDR1 SEHNR, CDR2 FQNEAQ (reference sequence). This CDR3 is built from 13 residues. V lost 5 bases and J lost 1, with 9 bases in between. CDR3 DNA sequence: TGTGCCAGCAGCATGCAGAGGTCCTACGAGCAGTACTTC. Amino acid sequence: CASSMQRSYEQYF.

The rearrangement uses TRBV9 and TRBJ2-2; D unresolved. This CDR3 contains 13 residues. From germline, CDR1 is SGDLS and CDR2 YYNGEE. V gave up 7 bases and J gave up 3 bases, with 10 bases separating them. CDR3 amino acids: CASYHEHTGELFF. CDR3 sequence (DNA): TGTGCCAGCTATCACGAACACACCGGGGAGCTGTTTTTT.

This clonotype was seen repeatedly, ten times or more. The genes are TRBV20-1 and TRBJ2-7, with D tentatively TRBD1 (5 bases). This CDR3 has 14 amino acids. V was shortened by 1 base and J by 3 bases, with 13 bases between the two germline ends. Per the germline V gene, CDR1 is DFQATT and CDR2 is SNEGSKA (reference sequence). The DNA for the CDR3 is TGCAGTGCTAGAGGCAGGGAAGGGTTCTACGAGCAGTACTTC. This gives the protein CSARGREGFYEQYF.

This clonotype was counted between two and nine times. This chain joins TRBV20-1 and TRBJ1-4, with 8 bases aligning to TRBD1. This CDR3 is built from 17 residues. V gave up 4 bases and J gave up 0 bases; unmatched junction bases: 10. Germline V lookup: CDR1 DFQATT, CDR2 SNEGSKA (reference sequence). The chain's CDR3 is CSAIPPRGQATNEKLFF. Written as DNA, the CDR3 is TGCAGTGCTATCCCCCCCCGGGGACAGGCAACTAATGAAAAACTGTTTTTT.

This sequence joins TRBV19 and TRBJ2-1; D possibly uses TRBD1 or TRBD2 (5 bases each). In germline, CDR1 is LNHDA, CDR2 SQIVND (reference sequence). V was trimmed by 10 bases and J by 6 bases, leaving 22 bases between them. CDR3 length: 15 amino acids. CDR3 region: CATMYEGPTRNEQFF. The DNA of the CDR3 is TGTGCCACCATGTACGAGGGGCCGACCCGCAATGAGCAGTTCTTC.

The chain uses TRBV20-1 and TRBJ2-5; D is uncertain. Germline assignment: CDR1 DFQATT and CDR2 SNEGSKA (reference sequence). Trimming cost V 0 bases and J 2 bases, with 7 bases left between them. CDR3 length: 13 amino acids. CDR3 in amino acids: CSARDSIQETQYF. CDR3 sequence (DNA): TGCAGTGCTAGAGATTCGATTCAAGAGACCCAGTACTTC.

The chain combines TRBV15 with TRBJ2-7, with 7 bases lining up with TRBD1. In germline, CDR1 is LNHNV, CDR2 YYDKDF (reference sequence). This CDR3 spans 15 amino acids. V shed 3 bases, J shed 2 bases, and the junction held 7 bases outside the gene matches. This CDR3 reads CATSRDPDRAYEQYF. The CDR3 region has the DNA TGTGCCACCAGCAGGGACCCAGACAGGGCCTACGAGCAGTACTTC.

The rearrangement links TRBV7-6 to TRBJ2-1; the D gene is possibly TRBD1 (6 bases). The germline gives CDR1 SGHVS, CDR2 FNYEAQ. The V end lost 1 base, the J end lost 7 bases, and 11 bases lay between the germline ends. This CDR3 contains 14 residues. This CDR3 is CASSLVVQGNEQFF. CDR3 sequence (DNA): TGTGCCAGCAGCTTAGTGGTCCAGGGGAATGAGCAGTTCTTC.

Comments on this clonotype: A read error may account for a junction end that differs from germline. The chain uses TRBV12-3 or TRBV12-4 and TRBJ2-3, with a possible D match to TRBD2 (6 bases). This CDR3 contains 16 residues. CDR3 residues: CASSRIADGQEDTRYF. Written as DNA, the CDR3 is TGTGCCAGCAGCCGTATAGCGGACGGGCAGGAGGATACGCGGTATTTT.

This rearrangement joins TRBV7-9 to TRBJ2-7; D is perhaps TRBD1 or TRBD2 (6 bases each). V lost 5 bases and J 1 base, leaving 15 bases between the germline ends. The germline CDR1 and CDR2 sequences are SEHNR and FQNEAQ (reference sequence). The CDR3 is 15 amino acids. CDR3 DNA: TGTGCCAGCAGCCCGGGGGTACAGGGATCCTACGAGCAGTACTTC. Its protein is CASSPGVQGSYEQYF.

This clonotype showed up many times. The chain links TRBV12-3 or TRBV12-4 to TRBJ2-1; D is possibly TRBD2 (6 bases). The CDR3 extends over 14 amino acids. Trimming removed 5 bases from V and 10 bases from J, with 18 bases in between. The CDR3 sequence: CASSLRSTSSEQFF. As DNA, the CDR3 is TGTGCCAGCAGTCTCCGCTCGACTAGTTCCGAGCAGTTCTTC.

The rearrangement uses TRBV5-1 and TRBJ2-3; weak D call: TRBD2 (6 bases). Germline CDR1 SGHRS, CDR2 YFSETQ. The V gene lost 4 bases and the J gene lost 2 bases, with 17 bases spanning the gap. This CDR3 spans 16 amino acids. Written as DNA, the CDR3 is TGCGCCAGCAGCCCTGGCGTCGGCGGGATCACAGATACGCAGTATTTT. The encoded protein is CASSPGVGGITDTQYF.

This clonotype was counted ten times or more. The genes are TRBV28 and TRBJ2-7; maybe TRBD2 (6 bases). Trimming shortened V by 2 bases and J by 12 bases, and 11 bases separated the two germline ends. Per germline, CDR1 MDHEN and CDR2 SYDVKM. The CDR3 is 11 amino acids. The CDR3 is CASSLGRMRYF. For the CDR3, the DNA is TGTGCCAGCAGTTTAGGGAGGATGCGGTACTTC.

The chain uses TRBV7-9 and TRBJ2-5, with D tentatively TRBD2 (5 bases). This CDR3 has 15 amino acids. The V gene lost 6 bases and the J gene lost 4 bases, with 18 bases spanning the gap. The V gene's germline CDR1 is SEHNR and CDR2 FQNEAQ (reference sequence). CDR3 protein: CASSPPGYGSETQYF. The CDR3 DNA is TGTGCCAGCAGTCCCCCGGGGTACGGGTCAGAGACCCAGTACTTC. Complete variable domain (other parts from reference TRBV7-9 and TRBJ2-5): DTGVSQNPRHKITKRGQNVTFRCDPISEHNRLYWYRQTLGQGPEFLTYFQNEAQLEKSRLLSDRFSAERPKGSFSTLEIQRTEQGDSAMYLCASSPPGYGSETQYFGPGTRLLVL.

The chain recombines TRBV7-9 with TRBJ2-7; 13 nucleotides match TRBD2. This CDR3 comprises 17 residues. V was pared by 5 bases and J by 5 bases, with 12 bases of the junction left unmatched. The germline V gene has CDR1 SEHNR and CDR2 FQNEAQ (reference sequence). The CDR3 DNA sequence: TGTGCCAGCAGCCCGCCGGGACTAGCGGGGAGGGTCCACGAGCAGTACTTC. The encoded protein is CASSPPGLAGRVHEQYF.